This T cell receptor (beta chain) was recorded in a study of T cell changes during pregnancy in multiple sclerosis. Repertoires were generated with immunoSEQ multiplex PCR, while TCRdb's copy carries only in-frame clones and drops some. Here the sample spans about 59,000 clones, about 94% being singletons. V shed 1 base and J shed 2 bases, with 9 bases lying between them. The CDR3 is 13 amino acids. Germline assignment: CDR1 GTSNPN and CDR2 SVGIG (reference sequence). This receptor was identified in a female donor with multiple sclerosis, enrolled in a pregnancy study. J is TRBJ2-7 and V is TRBV30; TRBD1 might be the D (5 bases). The material was CD8+ T cells from peripheral blood mononuclear cells, obtained after pregnancy. The CDR3 coding sequence is TGTGCCTGGAGTGGGGGCGTCACCTACGAGCAGTACTTC. It specifies CAWSGGVTYEQYF.